These T cell receptor beta chains were read from a single sample in a study of cytomegalovirus exposure and HLA in healthy donors. TCRdb's copy holds only in-frame clones and misses some; the assay was immunoSEQ multiplex PCR. The sample shows fewer than 200,000 clones, roughly 87% of them seen only once. The source material was PBMCs. The receptors derive from a boy aged 2 to 10 in good health and CMV-seronegative. Both conserved end residues are part of each CDR3. Where a row states a size, it is once, few, many or the class of an expanded clone; other rows omit it.

abundance | v_gene | CDR3aa
. | TRBV2 | CASSADRVRQPQHF
. | TRBV14 | CASSQEHGYEQYF
. | TRBV5-6 | CASSFHRDGGTEAFF
. | TRBV5-6 | CASSSGGMNTEAFF
. | TRBV5-4 | CASTSRASGPPSTDTQYF
few | TRBV10-3 | CAISDGTGDDTQYF
. | TRBV27 | CASRSGTGPYNEQFF
. | TRBV7-3 | CASSSDRDQPQHF
. | TRBV7-9 | CASSFRDSEAFF
. | TRBV27 | CASSFYGGGLYNEQFF
. | TRBV5-1 | CASATNMNTEAFF
. | TRBV28 | CASSTGQIQETQYF
. | TRBV5-4 | CASSPSRGQVNTEAFF
once | TRBV11-2 | CASSLGAREAFF
once | TRBV5-6 | CASSSPGREIYEQYF
. | TRBV18 | CASSPQRTSVGLETQYF
few | TRBV4-1 | CASSQEPDSSGNTIYF
. | TRBV7-9 | CASSFRLAGGYNEQFF